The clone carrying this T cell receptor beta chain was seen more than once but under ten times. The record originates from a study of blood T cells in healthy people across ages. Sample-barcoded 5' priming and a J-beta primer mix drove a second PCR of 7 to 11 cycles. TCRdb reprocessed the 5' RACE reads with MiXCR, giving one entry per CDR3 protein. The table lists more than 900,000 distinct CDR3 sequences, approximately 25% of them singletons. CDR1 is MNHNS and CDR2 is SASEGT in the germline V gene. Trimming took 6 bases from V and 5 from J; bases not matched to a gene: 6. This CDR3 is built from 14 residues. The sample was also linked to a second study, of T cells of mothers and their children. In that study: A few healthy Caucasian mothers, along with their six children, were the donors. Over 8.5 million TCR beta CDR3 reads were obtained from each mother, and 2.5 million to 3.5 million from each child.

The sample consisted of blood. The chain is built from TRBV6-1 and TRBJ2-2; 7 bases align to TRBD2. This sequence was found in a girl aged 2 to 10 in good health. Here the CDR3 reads CASSTISGTGELFF. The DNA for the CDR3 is TGTGCCAGCAGCACCATTAGCGGGACCGGGGAGCTGTTTTTT.